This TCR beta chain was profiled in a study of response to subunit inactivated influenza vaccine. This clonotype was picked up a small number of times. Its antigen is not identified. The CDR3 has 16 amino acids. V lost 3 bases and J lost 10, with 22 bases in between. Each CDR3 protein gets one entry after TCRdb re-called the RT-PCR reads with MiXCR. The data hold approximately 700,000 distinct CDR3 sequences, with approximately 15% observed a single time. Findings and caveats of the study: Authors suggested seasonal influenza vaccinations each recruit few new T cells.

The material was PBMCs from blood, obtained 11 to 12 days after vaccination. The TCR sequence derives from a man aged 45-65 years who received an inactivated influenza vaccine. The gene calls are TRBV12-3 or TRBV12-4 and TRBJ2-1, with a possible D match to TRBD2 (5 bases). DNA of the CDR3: TGTGCCAGCAGTTTTCCCCCGACCGGACTCTTAGGGGAGCAGTTCTTC. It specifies CASSFPPTGLLGEQFF.